Below, 5 T cell receptor beta chains from the same sample are listed, as sequenced in a study of cytomegalovirus exposure and HLA in healthy donors. Repertoires were generated with immunoSEQ multiplex PCR, while TCRdb's copy carries only in-frame clones and drops some. The sample consists of about 160,000 clones, approximately 96% of them appearing once. Specimen: PBMCs. These receptors were collected from a woman between 18 and 29 years old in good health and CMV-seronegative.

The J gene is TRBJ1-6, the V gene TRBV5-4; 10 bases match TRBD1. V was clipped by 2 bases and J by 6 bases; unmatched bases: 5. Germline CDR1 is SGHNT and CDR2 is YYREEE (reference sequence). This CDR3 has 16 amino acids. The CDR3 DNA follows: TGTGCCAGCAGCTTTAGGGGGACAGGGGCTAATTCACCCCTCCACTTT. Amino acid sequence: CASSFRGTGANSPLHF.

This clone was observed a single time. This chain joins TRBV7-3 and TRBJ2-1; D gene uncertain. The CDR3 has 13 amino acids. Germline CDR1 and CDR2: SGHTA and FQGTGA. The V end was cut by 1 base, the J end by 4 bases, with 5 bases between. In DNA form, the CDR3 reads TGTGCCAGCAGCTTAAATTCTTACAATGAGCAGTTCTTC. As protein: CASSLNSYNEQFF.

This sequence joins TRBV4-2 and TRBJ2-7, with 11 nucleotides matching TRBD2. With 3 bases clipped from V and 4 bases from J, the junction kept 5 bases outside the gene matches. The CDR3 runs to 15 residues. Germline V gives CDR1 LGHNA, CDR2 YNFKEQ. CDR3 loop: CASSQLAGGQYEQYF. The CDR3 DNA is TGTGCCAGCAGCCAGCTAGCGGGGGGACAATACGAGCAGTACTTC.

This clone was seen just once. The genes are TRBV10-3 and TRBJ1-4; 8 nucleotides match TRBD1. CDR1 and CDR2 (germline): ENHRY, SYGVKD. Trimming cost V 6 bases and J 5 bases; bases outside gene matches: 5. This CDR3 contains 14 residues. The CDR3: CAISGQGNNEKLFF. CDR3 bases: TGTGCCATCAGCGGACAGGGTAACAATGAAAAACTGTTTTTT.

The rearrangement uses TRBV27 and TRBJ1-4; TRBD1 might be the D (6 bases). The V end was cut by 2 bases, the J end by 2 bases, with 9 bases between. Germline V lookup: CDR1 MNHEY, CDR2 SMNVEV (reference sequence). The CDR3 runs 15 residues. The CDR3 coding sequence is TGTGCCAGCAGTTTAAACAGGGTCACTAATGAAAAACTGTTTTTT. It is translated as CASSLNRVTNEKLFF. Full variable domain (outside the CDR3, taken from reference TRBV27 and TRBJ1-4): EAQVTQNPRYLITVTGKKLTVTCSQNMNHEYMSWYRQDPGLGLRQIYYSMNVEVTDKGDVPEGYKVSRKEKRNFPLILESPSPNQTSLYFCASSLNRVTNEKLFFGSGTQLSVL.